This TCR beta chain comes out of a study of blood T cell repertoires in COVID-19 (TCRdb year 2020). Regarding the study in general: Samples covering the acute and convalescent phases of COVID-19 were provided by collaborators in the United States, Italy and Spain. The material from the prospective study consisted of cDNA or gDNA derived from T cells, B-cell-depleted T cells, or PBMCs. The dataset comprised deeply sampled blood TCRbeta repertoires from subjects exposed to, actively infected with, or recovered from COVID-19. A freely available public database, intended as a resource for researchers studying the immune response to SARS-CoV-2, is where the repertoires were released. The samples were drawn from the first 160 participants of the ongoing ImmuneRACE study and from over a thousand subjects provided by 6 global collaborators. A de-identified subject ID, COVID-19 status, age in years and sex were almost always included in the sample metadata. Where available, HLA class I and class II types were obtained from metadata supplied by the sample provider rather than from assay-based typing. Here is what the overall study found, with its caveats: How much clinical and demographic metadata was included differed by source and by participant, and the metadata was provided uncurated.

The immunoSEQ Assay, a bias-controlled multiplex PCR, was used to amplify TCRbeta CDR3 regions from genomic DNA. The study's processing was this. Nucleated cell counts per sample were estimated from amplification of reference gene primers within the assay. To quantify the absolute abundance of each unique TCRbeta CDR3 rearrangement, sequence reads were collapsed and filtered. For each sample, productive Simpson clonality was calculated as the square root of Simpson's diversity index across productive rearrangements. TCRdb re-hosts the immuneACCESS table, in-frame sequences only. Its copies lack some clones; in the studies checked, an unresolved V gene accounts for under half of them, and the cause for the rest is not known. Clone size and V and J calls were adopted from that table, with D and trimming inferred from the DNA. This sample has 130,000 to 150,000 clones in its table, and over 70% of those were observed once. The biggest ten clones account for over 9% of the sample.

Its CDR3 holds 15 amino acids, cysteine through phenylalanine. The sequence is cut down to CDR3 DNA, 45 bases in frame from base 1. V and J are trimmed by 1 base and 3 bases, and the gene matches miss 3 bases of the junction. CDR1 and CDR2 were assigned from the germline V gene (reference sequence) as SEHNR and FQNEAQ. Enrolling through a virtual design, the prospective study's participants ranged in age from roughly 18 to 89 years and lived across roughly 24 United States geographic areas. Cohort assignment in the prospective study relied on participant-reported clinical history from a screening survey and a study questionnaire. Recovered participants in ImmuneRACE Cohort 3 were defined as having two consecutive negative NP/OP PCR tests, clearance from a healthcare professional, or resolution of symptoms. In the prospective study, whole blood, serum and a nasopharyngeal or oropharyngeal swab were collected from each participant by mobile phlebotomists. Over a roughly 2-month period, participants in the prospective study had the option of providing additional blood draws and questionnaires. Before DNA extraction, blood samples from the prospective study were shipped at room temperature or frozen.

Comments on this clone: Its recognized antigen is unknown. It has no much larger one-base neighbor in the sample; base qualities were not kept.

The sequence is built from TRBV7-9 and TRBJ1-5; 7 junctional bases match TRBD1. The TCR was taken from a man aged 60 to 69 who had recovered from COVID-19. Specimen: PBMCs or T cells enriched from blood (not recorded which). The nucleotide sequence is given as TGTGCCAGCAGCTTAGGGACAGGTCACAATCAGCCCCAGCATTTT. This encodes CASSLGTGHNQPQHF.